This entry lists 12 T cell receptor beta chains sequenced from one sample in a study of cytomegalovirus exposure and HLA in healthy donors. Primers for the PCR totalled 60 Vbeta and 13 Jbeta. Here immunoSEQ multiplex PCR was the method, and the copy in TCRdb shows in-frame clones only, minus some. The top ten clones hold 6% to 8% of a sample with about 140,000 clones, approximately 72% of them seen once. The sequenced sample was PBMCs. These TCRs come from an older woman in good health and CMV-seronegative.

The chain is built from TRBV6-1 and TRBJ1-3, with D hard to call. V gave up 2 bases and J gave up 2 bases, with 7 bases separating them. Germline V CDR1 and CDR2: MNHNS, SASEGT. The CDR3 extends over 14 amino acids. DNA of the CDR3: TGTGCCAGCAGTGAATACGGGGCTGGAAACACCATATATTTT. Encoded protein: CASSEYGAGNTIYF.

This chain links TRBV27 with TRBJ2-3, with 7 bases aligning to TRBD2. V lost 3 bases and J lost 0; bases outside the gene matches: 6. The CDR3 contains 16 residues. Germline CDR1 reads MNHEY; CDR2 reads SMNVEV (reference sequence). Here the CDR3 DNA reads TGTGCCAGCAGTTTCGTCCTAGCGGTTAGCACAGATACGCAGTATTTT. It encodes CASSFVLAVSTDTQYF.

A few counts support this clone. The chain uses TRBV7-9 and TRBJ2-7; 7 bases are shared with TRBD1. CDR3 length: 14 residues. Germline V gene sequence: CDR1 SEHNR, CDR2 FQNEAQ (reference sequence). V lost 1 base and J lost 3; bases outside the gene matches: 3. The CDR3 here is CASSLGTGNYEQYF. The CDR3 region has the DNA TGTGCCAGCAGCTTAGGGACAGGTAACTACGAGCAGTACTTC.

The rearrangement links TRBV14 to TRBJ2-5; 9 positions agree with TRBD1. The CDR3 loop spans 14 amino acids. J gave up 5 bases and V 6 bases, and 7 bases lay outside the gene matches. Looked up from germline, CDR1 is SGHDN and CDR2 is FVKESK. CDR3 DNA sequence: TGTGCCAGCAGTGTCACAGGGGGCCATGAGACCCAGTACTTC. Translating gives CASSVTGGHETQYF.

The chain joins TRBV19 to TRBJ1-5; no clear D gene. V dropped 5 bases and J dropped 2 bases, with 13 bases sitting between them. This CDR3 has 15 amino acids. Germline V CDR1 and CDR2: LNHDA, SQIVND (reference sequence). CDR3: CASSQAVIGNQPQHF. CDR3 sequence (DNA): TGTGCCAGTAGTCAGGCTGTTATAGGCAATCAGCCCCAGCATTTT.

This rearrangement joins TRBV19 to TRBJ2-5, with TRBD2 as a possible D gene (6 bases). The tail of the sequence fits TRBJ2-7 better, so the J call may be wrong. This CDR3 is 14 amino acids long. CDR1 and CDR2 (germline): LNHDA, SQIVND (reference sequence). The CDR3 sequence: CASSIPSVPYEQYF. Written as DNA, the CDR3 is TGTGCCAGTAGTATCCCTAGCGTTCCCTACGAGCAGTACTTC.

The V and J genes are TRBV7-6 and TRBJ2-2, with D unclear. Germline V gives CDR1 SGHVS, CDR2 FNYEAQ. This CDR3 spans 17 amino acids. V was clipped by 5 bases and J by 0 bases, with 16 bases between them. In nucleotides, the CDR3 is TGTGCCAGCAGCCCGCTGACTCAGTCGGCGAACACCGGGGAGCTGTTTTTT. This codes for CASSPLTQSANTGELFF.

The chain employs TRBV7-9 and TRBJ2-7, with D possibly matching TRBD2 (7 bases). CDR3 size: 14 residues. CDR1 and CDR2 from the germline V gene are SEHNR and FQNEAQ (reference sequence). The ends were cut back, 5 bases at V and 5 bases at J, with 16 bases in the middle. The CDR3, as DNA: TGTGCCAGCAGCCAAATTAGGGGGGGGGACGAGCAGTACTTC. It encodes CASSQIRGGDEQYF.

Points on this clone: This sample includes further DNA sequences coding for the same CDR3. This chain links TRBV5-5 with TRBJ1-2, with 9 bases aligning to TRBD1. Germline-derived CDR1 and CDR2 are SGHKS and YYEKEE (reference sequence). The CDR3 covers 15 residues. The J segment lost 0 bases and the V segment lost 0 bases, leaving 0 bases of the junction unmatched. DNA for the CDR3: TGTGCCAGCAGCTTGGGGGACAGGGCTAACTATGGCTACACCTTC. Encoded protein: CASSLGDRANYGYTF.

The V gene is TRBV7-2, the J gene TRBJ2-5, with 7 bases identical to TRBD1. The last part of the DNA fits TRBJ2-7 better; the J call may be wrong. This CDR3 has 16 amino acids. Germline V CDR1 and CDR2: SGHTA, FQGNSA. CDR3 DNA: TGTGCCAGCAGCTTAGGGGGGACAGCTTTCTCCTACGAGCAGTACTTC. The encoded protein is CASSLGGTAFSYEQYF.

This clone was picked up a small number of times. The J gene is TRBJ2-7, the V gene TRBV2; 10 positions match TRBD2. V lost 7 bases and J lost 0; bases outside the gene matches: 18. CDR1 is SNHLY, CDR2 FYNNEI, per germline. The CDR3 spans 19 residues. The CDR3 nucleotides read TGTGCCAGCACCTGGGAACCCCGGACTAGCGGAATGAGCTCCTACGAGCAGTACTTC. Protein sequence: CASTWEPRTSGMSSYEQYF.

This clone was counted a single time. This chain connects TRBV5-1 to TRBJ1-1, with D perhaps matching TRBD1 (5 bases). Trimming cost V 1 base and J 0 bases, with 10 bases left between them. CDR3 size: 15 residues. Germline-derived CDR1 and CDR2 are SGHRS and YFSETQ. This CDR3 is CASSLRGGVNTEAFF. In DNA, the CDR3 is TGCGCCAGCAGCTTGCGGGGCGGGGTGAACACTGAAGCTTTCTTT. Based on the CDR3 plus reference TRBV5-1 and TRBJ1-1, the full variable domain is KAGVTQTPRYLIKTRGQQVTLSCSPISGHRSVSWYQQTPGQGLQFLFEYFSETQRNKGNFPGRFSGRQFSNSRSEMNVSTLELGDSALYLCASSLRGGVNTEAFFGQGTRLTVV.